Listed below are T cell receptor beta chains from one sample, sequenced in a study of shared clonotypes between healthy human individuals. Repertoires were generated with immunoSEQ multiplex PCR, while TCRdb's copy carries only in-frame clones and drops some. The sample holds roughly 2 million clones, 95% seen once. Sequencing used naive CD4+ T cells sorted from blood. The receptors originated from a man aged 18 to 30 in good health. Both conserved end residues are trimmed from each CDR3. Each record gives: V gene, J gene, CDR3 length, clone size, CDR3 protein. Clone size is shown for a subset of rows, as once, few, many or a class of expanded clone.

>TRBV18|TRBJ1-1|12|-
ASSEQGMGTEAF
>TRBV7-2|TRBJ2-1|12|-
ASSSGTSVYEQF
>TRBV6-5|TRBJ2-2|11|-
ASSRGGTGELF
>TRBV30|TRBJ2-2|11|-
AGTGGGTGELF
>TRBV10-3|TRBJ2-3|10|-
AISEQMDTQY
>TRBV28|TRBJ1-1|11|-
ASSPRRVTEAF
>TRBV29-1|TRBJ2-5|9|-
SVEGGETQY
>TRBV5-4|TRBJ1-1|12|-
ASSLKTLSTEAF
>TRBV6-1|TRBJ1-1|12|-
ASNQGGVNTEAF
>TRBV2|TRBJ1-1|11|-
ASSAEGNTEAF
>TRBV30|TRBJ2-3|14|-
AWSARLAGGADTQY
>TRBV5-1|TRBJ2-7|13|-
ASSPTPDRKSEQY
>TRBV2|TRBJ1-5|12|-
ASIQGTSNQPQH
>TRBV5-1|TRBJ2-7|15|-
ASSRVSPTLSSYEQY
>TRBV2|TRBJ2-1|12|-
ASSRLASHNEQF
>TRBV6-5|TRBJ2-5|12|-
ASSWGRVGETQY
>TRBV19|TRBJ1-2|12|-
ASSIHIDSYGYT
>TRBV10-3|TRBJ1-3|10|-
AISDGVGAIY
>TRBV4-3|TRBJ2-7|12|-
ASSQRTGGYEQY
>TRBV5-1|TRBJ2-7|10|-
ASSRAQGEQY
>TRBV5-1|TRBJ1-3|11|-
ASSQTGANTIY
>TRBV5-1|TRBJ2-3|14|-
ASSPGTGVGTDTQY
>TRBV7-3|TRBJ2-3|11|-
ASSSFGTTTQY
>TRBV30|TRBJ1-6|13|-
AWSPRGGYNSPLH
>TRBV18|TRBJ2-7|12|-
ASSISGTGYEQY
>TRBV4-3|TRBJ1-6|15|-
ASSQDRASSYNSPLH
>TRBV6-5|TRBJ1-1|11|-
ASTHPGRGEAF
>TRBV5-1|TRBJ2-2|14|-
ASSPIQGRNTGELF
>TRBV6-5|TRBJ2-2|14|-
ASSSPRDENTGELF
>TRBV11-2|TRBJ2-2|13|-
ASRDWGRNTGELF
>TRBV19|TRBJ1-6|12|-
ASSEGPYNSPLH
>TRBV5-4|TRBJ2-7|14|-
ASSFRGGSLSYEQY
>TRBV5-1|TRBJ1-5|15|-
ASSFPEQGAENQPQH
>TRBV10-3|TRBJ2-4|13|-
AIKGGGEAKNIQY
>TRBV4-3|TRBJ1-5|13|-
ASSQELGGHQPQH
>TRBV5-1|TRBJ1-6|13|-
ASSSIGPEDSPLH
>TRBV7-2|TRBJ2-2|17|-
ASSLPPRLAIPNTGELF
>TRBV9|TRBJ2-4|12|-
ASSNRDRQDIQY
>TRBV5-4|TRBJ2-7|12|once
AGSLAGTSGQQY
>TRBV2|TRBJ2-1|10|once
AQGTSYNEQF
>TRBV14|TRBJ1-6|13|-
ASSQGSFVGSPLH